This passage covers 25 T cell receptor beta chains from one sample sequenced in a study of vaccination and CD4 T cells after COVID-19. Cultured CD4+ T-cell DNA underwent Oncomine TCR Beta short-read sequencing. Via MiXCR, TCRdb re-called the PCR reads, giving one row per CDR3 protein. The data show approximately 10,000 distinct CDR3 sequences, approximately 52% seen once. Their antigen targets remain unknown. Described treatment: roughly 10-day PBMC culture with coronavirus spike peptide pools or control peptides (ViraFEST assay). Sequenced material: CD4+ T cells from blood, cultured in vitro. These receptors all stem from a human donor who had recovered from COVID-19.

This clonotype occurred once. In nucleotides, the CDR3 is TGTGCCAGCAGTTCCTCGGACCCGACGGGCTACACCTTC. This gives the protein CASSSSDPTGYTF. The chain carries TRBV6-2 or TRBV6-3 and TRBJ1-2; D uncertain. The CDR3 runs 13 residues. The germline CDR1 and CDR2 sequences are MNHEY and SVGEGT. With 4 bases removed from V and 8 bases from J, the gap between germline ends came to 14 bases.

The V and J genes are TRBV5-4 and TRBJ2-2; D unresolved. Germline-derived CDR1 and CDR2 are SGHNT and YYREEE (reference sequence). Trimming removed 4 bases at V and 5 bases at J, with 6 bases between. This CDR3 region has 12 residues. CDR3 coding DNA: TGTGCCAGCAGCAGCCAGACCGGGGAGCTGTTTTTT. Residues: CASSSQTGELFF.

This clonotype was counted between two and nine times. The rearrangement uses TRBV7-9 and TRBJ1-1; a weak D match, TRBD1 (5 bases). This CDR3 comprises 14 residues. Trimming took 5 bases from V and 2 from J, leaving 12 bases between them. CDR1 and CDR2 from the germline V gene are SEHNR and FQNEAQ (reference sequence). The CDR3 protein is CASSLRAENTEAFF. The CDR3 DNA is TGTGCCAGCAGCCTCAGGGCGGAAAACACTGAAGCTTTCTTT. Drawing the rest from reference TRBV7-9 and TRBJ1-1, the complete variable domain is DTGVSQNPRHKITKRGQNVTFRCDPISEHNRLYWYRQTLGQGPEFLTYFQNEAQLEKSRLLSDRFSAERPKGSFSTLEIQRTEQGDSAMYLCASSLRAENTEAFFGQGTRLTVV.

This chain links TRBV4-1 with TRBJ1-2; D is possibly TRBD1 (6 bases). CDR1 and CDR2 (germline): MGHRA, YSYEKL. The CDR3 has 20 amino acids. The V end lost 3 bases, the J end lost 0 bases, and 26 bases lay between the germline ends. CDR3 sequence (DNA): TGCGCCAGCAGCCATACGGGATTGGTAGGGGGTTCCCCAACTAACTATGGCTACACCTTC. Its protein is CASSHTGLVGGSPTNYGYTF.

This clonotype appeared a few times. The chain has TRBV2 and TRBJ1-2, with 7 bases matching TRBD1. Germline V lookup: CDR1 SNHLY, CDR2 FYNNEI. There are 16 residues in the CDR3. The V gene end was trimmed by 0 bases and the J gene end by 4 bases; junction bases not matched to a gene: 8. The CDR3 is CASSEAEGGQLYGYTF. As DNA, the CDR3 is TGTGCCAGCAGTGAAGCAGAGGGGGGACAGCTCTATGGCTACACCTTC. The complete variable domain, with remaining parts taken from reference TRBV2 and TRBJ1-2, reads EPEVTQTPSHQVTQMGQEVILRCVPISNHLYFYWYRQILGQKVEFLVSFYNNEISEKSEIFDDQFSVERPDGSNFTLKIRSTKLEDSAMYFCASSEAEGGQLYGYTFGSGTRLTVV.

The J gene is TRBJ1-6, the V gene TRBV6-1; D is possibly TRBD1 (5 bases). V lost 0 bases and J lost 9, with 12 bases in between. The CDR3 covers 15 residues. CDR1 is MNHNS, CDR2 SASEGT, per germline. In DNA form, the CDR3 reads TGTGCCAGCAGTGAAGCGCGGGCAGGGTCTTCACCCCTCCACTTT. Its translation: CASSEARAGSSPLHF.

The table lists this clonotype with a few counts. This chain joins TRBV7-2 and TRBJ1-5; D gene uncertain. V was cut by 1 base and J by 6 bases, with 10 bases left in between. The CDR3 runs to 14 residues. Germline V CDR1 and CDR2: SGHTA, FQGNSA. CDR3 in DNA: TGTGCCAGCAGCTTAGACGGGGTGGGTCAGCCCCAGCATTTT. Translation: CASSLDGVGQPQHF.

CDR3 coding DNA: TGTGCCAGCAGCTTAGGAGGACTAGCGGGGGTCAGGGAGACCCAGTACTTC. This gives the protein CASSLGGLAGVRETQYF. This sequence joins TRBV7-8 and TRBJ2-5, with TRBD2 identical over 13 bases. CDR3 length: 17 residues. Losses at the gene ends were 1 base for V and 5 bases for J; bases not matched to a gene: 7. Germline V gene data show CDR1 as SGHVS and CDR2 as FQNEAQ.

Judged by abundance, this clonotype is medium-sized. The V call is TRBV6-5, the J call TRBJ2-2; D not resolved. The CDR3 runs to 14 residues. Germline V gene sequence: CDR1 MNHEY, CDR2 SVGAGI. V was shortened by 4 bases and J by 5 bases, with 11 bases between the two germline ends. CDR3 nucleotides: TGTGCCAGCAGTTGGTGGGATGGGACCGGGGAGCTGTTTTTT. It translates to CASSWWDGTGELFF.

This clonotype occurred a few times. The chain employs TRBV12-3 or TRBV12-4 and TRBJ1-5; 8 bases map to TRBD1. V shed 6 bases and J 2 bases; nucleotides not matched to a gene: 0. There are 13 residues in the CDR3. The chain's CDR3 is CASRTGGNQPQHF. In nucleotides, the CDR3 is TGTGCCAGCAGGACAGGGGGCAATCAGCCCCAGCATTTT.

This chain's CDR3 is CASSPSEPPNYGYTF. In nucleotides, the CDR3 is TGTGCCAGCTCTCCCTCCGAGCCTCCTAACTATGGCTACACCTTC. V is TRBV18 and J is TRBJ1-2; D remains unclear. Germline V lookup: CDR1 KGHSH, CDR2 LQKENI. This CDR3 has 15 amino acids. V lost 6 bases, J lost 0 bases, and 14 bases lay in between.

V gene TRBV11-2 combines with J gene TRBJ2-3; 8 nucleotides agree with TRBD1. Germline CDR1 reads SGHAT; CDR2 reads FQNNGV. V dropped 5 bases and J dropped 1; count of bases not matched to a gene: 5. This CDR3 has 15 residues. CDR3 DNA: TGTGCCAGCAGCCAAGGACAGGGTGGCACAGATACGCAGTATTTT. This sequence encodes CASSQGQGGTDTQYF.

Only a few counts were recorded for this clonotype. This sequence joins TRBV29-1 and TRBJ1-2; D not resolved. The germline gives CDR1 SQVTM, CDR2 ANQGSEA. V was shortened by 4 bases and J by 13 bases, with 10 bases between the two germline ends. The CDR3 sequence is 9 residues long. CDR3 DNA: TGCAGCGTTGGCACCGGAGGCACCTTC. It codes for CSVGTGGTF.

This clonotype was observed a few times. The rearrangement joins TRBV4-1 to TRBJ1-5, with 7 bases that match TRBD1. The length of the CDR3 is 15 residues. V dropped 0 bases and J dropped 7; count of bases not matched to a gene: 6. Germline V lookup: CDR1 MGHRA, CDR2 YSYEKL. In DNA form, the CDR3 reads TGCGCCAGCAGCCAAGAAGGGACAGTAGCCCAGCCCCAGCATTTT. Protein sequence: CASSQEGTVAQPQHF.

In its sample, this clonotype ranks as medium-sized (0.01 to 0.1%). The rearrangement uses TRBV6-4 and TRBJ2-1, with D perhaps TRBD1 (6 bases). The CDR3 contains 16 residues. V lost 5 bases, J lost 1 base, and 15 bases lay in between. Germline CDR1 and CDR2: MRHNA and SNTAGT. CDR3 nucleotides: TGTGCCAGCAGTCCTGTGGGGGCGGGTTCCTACAATGAGCAGTTCTTC. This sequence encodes CASSPVGAGSYNEQFF.

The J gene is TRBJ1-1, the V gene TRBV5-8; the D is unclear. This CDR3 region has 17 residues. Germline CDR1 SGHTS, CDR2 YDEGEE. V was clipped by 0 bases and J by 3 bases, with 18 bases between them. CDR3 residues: CASSLVNPDRRDTEAFF. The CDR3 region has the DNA TGTGCCAGCAGCTTGGTCAACCCGGACCGGAGGGACACTGAAGCTTTCTTT.

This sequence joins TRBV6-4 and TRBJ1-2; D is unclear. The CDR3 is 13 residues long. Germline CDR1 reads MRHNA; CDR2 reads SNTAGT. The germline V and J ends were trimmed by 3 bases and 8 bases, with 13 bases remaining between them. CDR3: CASSEREVNGYTF. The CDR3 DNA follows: TGTGCCAGCAGTGAGCGGGAGGTAAACGGCTACACCTTC.

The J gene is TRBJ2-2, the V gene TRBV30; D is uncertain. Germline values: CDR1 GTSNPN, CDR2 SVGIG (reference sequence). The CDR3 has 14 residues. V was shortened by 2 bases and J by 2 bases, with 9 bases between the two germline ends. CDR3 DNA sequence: TGTGCCTGGAGTCCCCGGACCAACACCGGGGAGCTGTTTTTT. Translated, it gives CAWSPRTNTGELFF.

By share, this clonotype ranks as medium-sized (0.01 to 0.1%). The CDR3 sequence: CASRRDNGVNEQFF. For the CDR3, the DNA is TGTGCCAGCCGCCGGGACAATGGGGTCAATGAGCAGTTCTTC. The rearrangement joins TRBV11-3 to TRBJ2-1, with D perhaps matching TRBD1 (6 bases). This CDR3 has 14 amino acids. The V and J ends lost 8 bases and 6 bases respectively, with 17 bases between them. Germline V gene sequence: CDR1 SGHNT, CDR2 YENEEA. Combining the CDR3 with reference TRBV11-3 and TRBJ2-1 gives the whole variable domain EAGVVQSPRYKIIEKKQPVAFWCNPISGHNTLYWYLQNLGQGPELLIRYENEEAVDDSQLPKDRFSAERLKGVDSTLKIQPAELGDSAVYLCASRRDNGVNEQFFGPGTRLTVL.

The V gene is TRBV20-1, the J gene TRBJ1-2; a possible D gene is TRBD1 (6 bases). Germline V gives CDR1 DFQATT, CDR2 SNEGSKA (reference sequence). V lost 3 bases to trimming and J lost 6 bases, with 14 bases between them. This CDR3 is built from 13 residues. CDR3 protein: CSASRGLGDGYTF. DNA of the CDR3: TGCAGTGCTAGCAGGGGTCTAGGGGATGGCTACACCTTC.

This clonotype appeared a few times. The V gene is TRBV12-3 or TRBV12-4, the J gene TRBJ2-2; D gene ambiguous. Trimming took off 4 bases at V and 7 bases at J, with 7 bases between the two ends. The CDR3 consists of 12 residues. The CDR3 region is CASSSSGGELFF. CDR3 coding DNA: TGTGCCAGCAGTTCGTCAGGCGGGGAGCTGTTTTTT.

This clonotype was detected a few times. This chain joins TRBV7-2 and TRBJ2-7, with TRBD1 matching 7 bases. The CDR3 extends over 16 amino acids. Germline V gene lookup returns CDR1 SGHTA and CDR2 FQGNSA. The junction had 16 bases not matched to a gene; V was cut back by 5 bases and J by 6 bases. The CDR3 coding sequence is TGTGCCAGCAGCCTTACCGGGACAGCGGTCGTTGGCGAGCAGTACTTC. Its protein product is CASSLTGTAVVGEQYF.

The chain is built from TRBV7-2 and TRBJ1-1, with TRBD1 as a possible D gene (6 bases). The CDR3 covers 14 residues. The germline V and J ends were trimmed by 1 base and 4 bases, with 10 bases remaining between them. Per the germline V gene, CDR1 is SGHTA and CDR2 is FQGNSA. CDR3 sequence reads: CASSLDGGLTEAFF. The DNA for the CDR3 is TGTGCCAGCAGCTTAGACGGGGGCCTCACTGAAGCTTTCTTT.

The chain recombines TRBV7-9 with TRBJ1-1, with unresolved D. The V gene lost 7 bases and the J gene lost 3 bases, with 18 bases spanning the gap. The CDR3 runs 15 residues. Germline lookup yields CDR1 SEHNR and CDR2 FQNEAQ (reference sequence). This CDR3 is CASTRTVGVDTEAFF. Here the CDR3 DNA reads TGTGCCAGCACCCGGACCGTCGGGGTAGACACTGAAGCTTTCTTT.

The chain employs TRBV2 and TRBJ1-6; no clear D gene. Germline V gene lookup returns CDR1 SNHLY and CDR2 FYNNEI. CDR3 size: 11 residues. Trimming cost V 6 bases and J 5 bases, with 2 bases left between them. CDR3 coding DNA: TGTGCCAGCAGAGATAATTCACCCCTCCACTTT. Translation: CASRDNSPLHF.